These T cell receptor beta chains were read from a single sample in a study of blood T cell repertoires in COVID-19. Sequencing was performed with immunoSEQ multiplex PCR; in TCRdb, only in-frame clones are kept and a portion is missing. The sample shows fewer than 450,000 clones, roughly 91% of them seen only once. Sample: PBMCs or T cells enriched from blood (not recorded which). Source of these receptors: a woman aged 18 to 35 who had recovered from COVID-19. The CDR3 runs from the conserved cysteine through the conserved F or W. The D gene is left open where the match is weak. Rows may omit the clone size; those that give it use once, few, many or a size class.

v_gene	abundance	d_gene	j_gene	CDR3nt	CDR3aa
TRBV2	NA	NA	TRBJ1-2	TGTGCCAGCAGTGTTACAGGGTCGACCCTCGCCGGCTACACCTTC	CASSVTGSTLAGYTF
TRBV7-2	NA	NA	TRBJ1-6	TGTGCCAGCAGCTTGCATCCCAGGGGAGTCGGTTCACCCCTCCACTTT	CASSLHPRGVGSPLHF
TRBV18	NA	NA	TRBJ1-2	TGTGCCAGCTCACCAACTTCCACCCAGGACTATGGCTACACCTTC	CASSPTSTQDYGYTF
TRBV5-6	NA	NA	TRBJ2-7	TGTGCCAGCAGCATACGGGGCTACGAGCAGTACTTC	CASSIRGYEQYF
TRBV4-1	NA	NA	TRBJ1-4	TGCGCCAGCAGTCTTATGACCAGGGTCGCCGAAAAACTGTTTTTT	CASSLMTRVAEKLFF
TRBV5-5	NA	TRBD1	TRBJ1-1	TGTGCCAGCAGCTTCTCCGACAGGGGAGACACTGAAGCTTTCTTT	CASSFSDRGDTEAFF
TRBV5-4	few	TRBD1	TRBJ1-2	TGTGCCAGCAGCTCCCTGGACAGGAGTTCTAACTATGGCTACACCTTC	CASSSLDRSSNYGYTF
TRBV4-1	once	TRBD1	TRBJ2-7	TGCGCCAGCAGCCAAGACACAGGGGGCTCCTACGAGCAGTACTTC	CASSQDTGGSYEQYF
TRBV2	NA	NA	TRBJ2-4	TGTGCCAGCCTCGACGCGGCGGACATTCAGTACTTC	CASLDAADIQYF
TRBV5-1	NA	NA	TRBJ1-6	TGCGCCAGCAGCTTGGGAGCAGGGCATAATTCACCCCTCCACTTT	CASSLGAGHNSPLHF
TRBV4-1	NA	TRBD1	TRBJ1-5	TGCGCCAGCAGCCAAGAGGGGCAGGGGGGCAATCAGCCCCAGCATTTT	CASSQEGQGGNQPQHF
TRBV5-1	NA	NA	TRBJ1-2	TGCGCCAGCAGTCCCTCGGGACACAACGGCTACACCTTC	CASSPSGHNGYTF
TRBV24-1	NA	TRBD1	TRBJ2-4	TGTGCCACCAGTGCCGGTCAGGGGGACACCAAAAACATTCAGTACTTC	CATSAGQGDTKNIQYF
TRBV30	NA	NA	TRBJ1-4	TGTGCCTGGAGTCCTGGGCGTCGCGATGAAAAACTGTTTTTT	CAWSPGRRDEKLFF
TRBV29-1	few	TRBD1	TRBJ1-1	TGCAGCGTCGGACAGGGGCGAAACACTGAAGCTTTCTTT	CSVGQGRNTEAFF
TRBV7-2	NA	TRBD1	TRBJ2-5	TGTGCCAGCAGCTTGGGGCAGGGGGAGAAAGAGACCCAGTACTTC	CASSLGQGEKETQYF
TRBV30	NA	TRBD1	TRBJ1-1	TGTGCCTGGAGTCCCGGGACAGGAGGCACTGAAGCTTTCTTT	CAWSPGTGGTEAFF
TRBV6-4	NA	NA	TRBJ2-3	TGTGCCAGCAGTGAGGTCGGGGAAACAGATACGCAGTATTTT	CASSEVGETDTQYF
TRBV9	NA	NA	TRBJ2-5	TGTGCCAGCAGCGGCAGGGTTAACCAAGAGACCCAGTACTTC	CASSGRVNQETQYF
TRBV11-1	NA	TRBD2	TRBJ2-3	TGTGCCAGCAGCTTTGGGGGGGACCGCACAGATACGCAGTATTTT	CASSFGGDRTDTQYF
TRBV5-1	NA	NA	TRBJ1-2	TGCGCCAGCAGCTTGGGATTCGGGTTCTATGGCTACACCTTC	CASSLGFGFYGYTF
TRBV30	NA	NA	TRBJ1-2	TGTGCCTGGAGTGACACGGGGAACTATGGCTACACCTTC	CAWSDTGNYGYTF
TRBV9	NA	NA	TRBJ2-5	TGTGCCAGCAGCGTAGCTACTGGTCCCCAAGAGACCCAGTACTTC	CASSVATGPQETQYF
TRBV21-1	NA	NA	TRBJ2-7	TGTGCCAGCAGCAAAGGGTCCAGGGGGTGCTACGAGCAGTACTTC	CASSKGSRGCYEQYF
TRBV28	NA	NA	TRBJ2-5	TGTGCCAGCAGTTCAGGCGACAGAGCCAGTGAGACCCAGTACTTC	CASSSGDRASETQYF
TRBV27	few	TRBD2	TRBJ2-7	TGTGCCAGCAGTTTATTGGGACTAGTGGGCGAGCAGTACTTC	CASSLLGLVGEQYF
TRBV15	NA	TRBD2	TRBJ2-7	TGTGCCACCAGCAGAGATCGGTTTCTAGCGGGGGTACTCTACGAGCAGTACTTC	CATSRDRFLAGVLYEQYF
TRBV23-1	once	TRBD1	TRBJ1-1	TGCGCCAGCAGTAAAGGACAGGGGGCCACTGAAGCTTTCTTT	CASSKGQGATEAFF
TRBV11-2	once	NA	TRBJ1-1	TGTGCCAGCAGCGTCCTACAGAACGCTGAAGCTTTCTTT	CASSVLQNAEAFF
TRBV7-9	NA	TRBD1	TRBJ1-1	TGTGCCAGCAGCTTGGGACAGGGCGGGAGCACTGAAGCTTTCTTT	CASSLGQGGSTEAFF
TRBV11-2	NA	NA	TRBJ1-6	TGTGCCAGCAGCTTCTCAACAGGGCGCCAACTCCACTTT	CASSFSTGRQLHF
TRBV7-9	NA	NA	TRBJ1-1	TGTGCCAGCAGCTTGTGGGCCAGGGCGAACACTGAAGCTTTCTTT	CASSLWARANTEAFF
TRBV6-1	NA	NA	TRBJ1-2	TGTGCCAGCAGTGAGCGTGGCTATGGCTACACCTTC	CASSERGYGYTF
TRBV30	NA	NA	TRBJ1-1	TGTGCCTTCGAGGGCGGGAACACTGAAGCTTTCTTT	CAFEGGNTEAFF
TRBV7-9	once	TRBD1	TRBJ1-2	TGTGCCAGCAGTTACACAGGGGGCGCGGGTGGCTACACCTTC	CASSYTGGAGGYTF
TRBV9	NA	TRBD2	TRBJ2-3	TGTGCCAGCAGCGTAGGGTTAGCGGGGGCGGGAGATACGCAGTATTTT	CASSVGLAGAGDTQYF
TRBV7-8	NA	TRBD1	TRBJ2-1	TGTGCCAGCAGCCACATTCCGGGACAGGGGGTGAACAATGAGCAGTTCTTC	CASSHIPGQGVNNEQFF
TRBV7-9	NA	TRBD2	TRBJ2-1	TGTGCCAGCAGCTCGGGACTAGCGGGGCCAACCTACAATGAGCAGTTCTTC	CASSSGLAGPTYNEQFF
TRBV5-1	NA	TRBD1	TRBJ1-6	TGCGCCAGCAGCGATGGACAGGGGAGCTCCTATAATTCACCCCTCCACTTT	CASSDGQGSSYNSPLHF
TRBV5-6	NA	NA	TRBJ1-2	TGTGCCAGCAGCCCGACGACCGGACAGCTAAATGGCTACACCTTC	CASSPTTGQLNGYTF
TRBV19	NA	TRBD1	TRBJ2-7	TGTGCCAGTAGTCAGGGGGCGGGACCCTACGAGCAGTACTTC	CASSQGAGPYEQYF
TRBV30	NA	TRBD1	TRBJ1-2	TGTGCCTGGAGGCCCGGACAGGCGAACTATGGCTACACCTTC	CAWRPGQANYGYTF
TRBV6-1	NA	NA	TRBJ1-1	TGTGCCAGCAGTGAAGCTAACAGTCGTCCTGAAGCTTTCTTT	CASSEANSRPEAFF
TRBV7-9	NA	TRBD1	TRBJ1-2	TGTGCCAGCAGCCCCCGGGACAGGGAATACTATGGCTACACCTTC	CASSPRDREYYGYTF
TRBV6-5	NA	TRBD1	TRBJ1-6	TGTGCCAGCAGTAGGACAGGGAAAGGCTCACCCCTCCACTTT	CASSRTGKGSPLHF
TRBV5-8	once	TRBD1	TRBJ1-1	TGTGCCAGCAGCCCCCGCAGGGGGGACACTGAAGCTTTCTTT	CASSPRRGDTEAFF
TRBV2	NA	TRBD1	TRBJ1-1	TGTGCCAGCAGTGTACAGGGGGCAAAAACTGAAGCTTTCTTT	CASSVQGAKTEAFF
TRBV27	NA	TRBD2	TRBJ2-1	TGTGCCAGCAGTCCGACTAGCGGGGGGCTCGATGAGCAGTTCTTC	CASSPTSGGLDEQFF